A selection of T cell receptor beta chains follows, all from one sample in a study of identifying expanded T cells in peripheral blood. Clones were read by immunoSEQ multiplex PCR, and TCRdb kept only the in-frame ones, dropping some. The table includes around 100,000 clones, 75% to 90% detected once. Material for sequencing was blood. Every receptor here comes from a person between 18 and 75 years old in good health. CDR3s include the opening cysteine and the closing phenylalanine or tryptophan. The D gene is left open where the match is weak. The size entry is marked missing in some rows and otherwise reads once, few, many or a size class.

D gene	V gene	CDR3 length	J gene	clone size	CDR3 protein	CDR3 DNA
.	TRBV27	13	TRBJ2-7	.	CASRTILVSEQYF	TGTGCCAGCAGAACTATACTAGTTTCCGAGCAGTACTTC
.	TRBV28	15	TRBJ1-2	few	CASSSPGGANYGYTF	TGTGCCAGCAGTTCCCCGGGGGGAGCTAACTATGGCTACACCTTC
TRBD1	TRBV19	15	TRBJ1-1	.	CASTLQGRGNTEAFF	TGTGCCAGTACCTTACAGGGGCGCGGAAACACTGAAGCTTTCTTT
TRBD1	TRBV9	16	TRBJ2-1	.	CASSTSSGTGGNEQFF	TGTGCCAGCAGCACAAGCTCCGGGACAGGGGGTAATGAGCAGTTCTTC
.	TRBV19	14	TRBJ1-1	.	CASVLNEVNTEAFF	TGTGCCAGTGTCTTAAATGAGGTAAACACTGAAGCTTTCTTT
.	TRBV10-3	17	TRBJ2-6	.	CAISPGTGLSGANVLTF	TGTGCCATCTCTCCCGGGACGGGCTTATCTGGGGCCAACGTCCTGACTTTC
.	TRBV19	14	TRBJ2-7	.	CASKGSGPTYEQYF	TGTGCCAGTAAGGGAAGCGGGCCGACCTACGAGCAGTACTTC
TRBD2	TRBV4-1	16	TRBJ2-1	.	CASSRMGLAGYNEQFF	TGCGCCAGCAGCCGAATGGGACTAGCGGGGTACAATGAGCAGTTCTTC
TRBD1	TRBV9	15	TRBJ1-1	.	CASSVSGTANTEAFF	TGTGCCAGCAGCGTCTCCGGGACAGCGAACACTGAAGCTTTCTTT
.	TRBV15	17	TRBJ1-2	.	CATSRDATPGSNYGYTF	TGTGCCACCAGCAGAGATGCCACGCCGGGGTCTAACTATGGCTACACCTTC
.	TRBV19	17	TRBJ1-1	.	CASSPGARMGENTEAFF	TGTGCCAGTAGCCCTGGCGCCCGGATGGGGGAGAACACTGAAGCTTTCTTT
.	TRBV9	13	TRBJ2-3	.	CASSAVDSDTQYF	TGTGCCAGCAGCGCAGTCGACTCGGATACGCAGTATTTT
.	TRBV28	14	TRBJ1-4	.	CASSPPKLAEKLFF	TGTGCCAGCAGCCCTCCGAAACTGGCGGAAAAACTGTTTTTT
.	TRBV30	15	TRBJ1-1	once	CAWSVSGVMNTEAFF	TGTGCCTGGAGTGTTTCTGGAGTCATGAACACTGAAGCTTTCTTT
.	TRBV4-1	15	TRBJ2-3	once	CASSQVPYSTDTQYF	TGCGCCAGCAGCCAAGTTCCCTATAGCACAGATACGCAGTATTTT
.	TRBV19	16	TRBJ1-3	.	CASSLASQGSGNTIYF	TGTGCCAGTAGCCTTGCTTCACAGGGCTCTGGAAACACCATATATTTT
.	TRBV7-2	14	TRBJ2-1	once	CASSLDARANEQFF	TGTGCCAGCAGCTTAGATGCTAGAGCGAATGAGCAGTTCTTC
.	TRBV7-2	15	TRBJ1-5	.	CASSLISGSNQPQHF	TGTGCCAGCAGCTTAATCTCGGGTAGCAATCAGCCCCAGCATTTT
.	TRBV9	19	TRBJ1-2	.	CASSGELGQPNVANYGYTF	TGTGCCAGCAGCGGAGAGCTAGGACAGCCGAACGTAGCTAACTATGGCTACACCTTC
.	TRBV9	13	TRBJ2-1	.	CASSVGFGGEQFF	TGTGCCAGCAGCGTAGGGTTCGGCGGTGAGCAGTTCTTC
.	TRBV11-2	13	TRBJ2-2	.	CASSLAMTGELFF	TGTGCCAGCAGCTTAGCGATGACCGGGGAGCTGTTTTTT
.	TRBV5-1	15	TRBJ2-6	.	CASSKGQSGANVLTF	TGCGCCAGCAGCAAGGGACAATCTGGGGCCAACGTCCTGACTTTC
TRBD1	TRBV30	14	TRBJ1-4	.	CARSVQGADEKLFF	TGTGCCCGGAGTGTACAGGGGGCGGATGAAAAACTGTTTTTT
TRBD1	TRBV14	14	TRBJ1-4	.	CASSVTGVAGKLFF	TGTGCCAGCAGCGTAACAGGGGTGGCTGGAAAACTGTTTTTT
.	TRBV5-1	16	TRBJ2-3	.	CASSRGDTPFTDTQYF	TGCGCCAGCAGCCGGGGGGACACTCCGTTCACAGATACGCAGTATTTT
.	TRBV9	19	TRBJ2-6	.	CASSPQLQGRPSGANVLTF	TGTGCCAGCAGCCCCCAACTTCAGGGGCGACCCTCTGGGGCCAACGTCCTGACTTTC
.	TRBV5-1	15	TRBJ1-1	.	CASSSATVTNTEAFF	TGCGCCAGCAGCTCGGCGACAGTGACGAACACTGAAGCTTTCTTT
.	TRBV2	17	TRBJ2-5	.	CASTLDRDGNYQETQYF	TGTGCCAGCACCCTCGACCGGGACGGCAACTACCAAGAGACCCAGTACTTC
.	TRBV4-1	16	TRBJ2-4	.	CASSQEAATIKNIQYF	TGCGCCAGCAGCCAAGAGGCAGCCACCATTAAAAACATTCAGTACTTC
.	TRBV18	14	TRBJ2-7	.	CASSPPQNVDEQYF	TGTGCCAGCTCACCACCCCAAAACGTCGACGAGCAGTACTTC
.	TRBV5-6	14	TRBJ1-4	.	CASSLVATNEKLFF	TGTGCCAGCAGCTTAGTGGCAACTAATGAAAAACTGTTTTTT
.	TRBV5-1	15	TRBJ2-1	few	CASSLADSDYNEQFF	TGCGCCAGCAGCTTGGCGGACAGTGACTACAATGAGCAGTTCTTC